This TCR beta chain was documented in a study of T cell responses to AZD1222 COVID-19 vaccine. This CDR3 region has 13 residues. The V end lost 2 bases, the J end lost 4 bases, and 9 bases lay between the germline ends. Germline CDR1 and CDR2: GTSNPN and SVGIG (reference sequence). Assay: immunoSEQ multiplex PCR; the TCRdb copy retains only in-frame clones and omits some. This repertoire shows 120,000 or so clones, under 90% found once; its top ten account for around 7.7%. The J gene is TRBJ1-3, the V gene TRBV30, with TRBD1 as a possible D gene (5 bases). Specimen: peripheral blood, collected on day 0 of AZD1222 vaccination. This TCR came from an adult in good health. CDR3 bases: TGTGCCTGGAGTAGGACACCGGGAAACACCATATATTTT. This sequence encodes CAWSRTPGNTIYF.